These 31 T cell receptor beta chains were all obtained from the same sample, sequenced in a study of molecular identifiers for immune sequencing clone quantification. Each CDR3 protein gets one entry after TCRdb re-called the PCR reads with MiXCR. This sample has about 510,000 distinct CDR3 sequences, with about 21% found just once. The sequencing input was naive CD8+ T cells from blood, with Jurkat cell RNA spiked in. Subset of the sample: FACS-sorted CD8+CD4-CCR7+CD45RA+ naive T cells. These receptor sequences come from a human donor in good health. Some libraries in this study had Jurkat cell RNA spiked in.

As concerns this clonotype: A read error may explain this, as a much larger clone is one base away. The J gene is TRBJ2-3, the V gene TRBV12-5; the D gene could be TRBD1 or TRBD2 (6 bases each). Germline lookup yields CDR1 LGHNT and CDR2 FRNRAP. This CDR3 is 17 amino acids long. CDR3 coding DNA: TGTGCTAGTGGTTTGTCTAGCGTTCGGCTAGCAGGGGATACGCGGTATTTT. This gives the protein CASGLSSVRLAGDTRYF.

This clonotype was detected only once. One end of the junction is discordant with germline, which a read error may explain. This chain joins TRBV28 and TRBJ2-1; 10 bases are shared with TRBD2. Germline-derived CDR1 and CDR2 are MDHEN and SYDVKM. The CDR3 totals 18 residues. CDR3 loop: CASSLYPDLAGGLNAQFF. DNA for the CDR3: TGTGCCAGCAGTTTATATCCCGACTTAGCGGGAGGACTCAATGCGCAGTTCTTC.

Note on this clonotype: An end of the junction does not agree with germline; a read error may underlie this. The chain uses TRBV30 and TRBJ2-4; D not certain. This CDR3 spans 14 amino acids. Germline V gives CDR1 GTSNPN, CDR2 SVGIG (reference sequence). The CDR3 DNA follows: TGTGCCCGGAGTGTTGGGTTAGCCAAAAACATTCAGTACTTC. Protein product: CARSVGLAKNIQYF.

The table lists this clonotype with many counts. This chain joins TRBV29-1 and TRBJ2-7; 7 bases match TRBD1. Germline V CDR1 and CDR2: SQVTM, ANQGSEA. The junction had 15 bases not matched to a gene; V was cut back by 2 bases and J by 2 bases. This CDR3 has 17 residues. CDR3 loop: CSVETAVNRGGPYEQYF. The CDR3 nucleotides are TGCAGCGTTGAAACCGCGGTAAACAGGGGCGGGCCCTACGAGCAGTACTTC.

This clonotype has just one count. An end of the junction differs from the germline gene, which may be a read error. V and J are TRBV12-3 or TRBV12-4 and TRBJ2-1; TRBD2 is a possible D gene (7 bases). CDR3 size: 13 residues. In DNA, the CDR3 is TGTGCCAGCAATTTAACGGGGGGCCATGAGCAGTTCTTC. Encoded protein: CASNLTGGHEQFF.

The chain couples TRBV19 to TRBJ1-1; D gene unclear. Germline CDR1 LNHDA, CDR2 SQIVND (reference sequence). There are 14 residues in the CDR3. V lost 3 bases and J 0 bases, leaving 8 bases between the germline ends. The CDR3 loop is CASSIGVMNTEAFF. DNA for the CDR3: TGTGCCAGTAGTATCGGGGTCATGAACACTGAAGCTTTCTTT.

The sample holds many counts of this clonotype. The V gene is TRBV28, the J gene TRBJ1-2; 7 positions match TRBD1. Losses at the gene ends were 8 bases for V and 5 bases for J; bases not matched to a gene: 5. The CDR3 runs 12 residues. Germline V gene sequence: CDR1 MDHEN, CDR2 SYDVKM. CDR3 sequence reads: CASWDSTYGYTF. CDR3 DNA sequence: TGTGCCAGCTGGGACAGTACTTATGGCTACACCTTC.

The chain recombines TRBV2 with TRBJ2-7; possibly TRBD2 for D (7 bases). The V and J ends lost 2 bases and 2 bases respectively, with 13 bases between them. From germline, CDR1 is SNHLY and CDR2 FYNNEI. The CDR3 consists of 15 residues. CDR3 bases: TGTGCCAGCAGTGAACGCGGGGGCCGACCCTACGAGCAGTACTTC. Its translation: CASSERGGRPYEQYF.

This clonotype was counted a few times. CDR3 in amino acids: CASSPGVGGFSDTQYF. The CDR3 DNA is TGTGCCAGCAGCCCGGGGGTCGGGGGCTTCTCAGATACGCAGTATTTT. V is TRBV7-9 and J is TRBJ2-3; D could derive from TRBD1 or TRBD2 (6 bases each). The V and J ends lost 5 bases and 4 bases respectively, with 19 bases between them. This CDR3 region has 16 residues. CDR1 is SEHNR, CDR2 FQNEAQ, per germline (reference sequence).

This chain joins TRBV14 and TRBJ2-7; 9 positions agree with TRBD1. Germline V CDR1 and CDR2: SGHDN, FVKESK. The ends lost 5 bases at V and 1 base at J; junction bases unmatched: 6. The CDR3 spans 15 residues. The CDR3 loop is CASSITGGDSYEQYF. The CDR3 bases are TGTGCCAGCAGCATCACAGGGGGCGATTCCTACGAGCAGTACTTC.

The chain recombines TRBV2 with TRBJ1-1; TRBD1 aligns across 7 bases. The CDR3 runs 15 residues. Germline assignment: CDR1 SNHLY and CDR2 FYNNEI. J gave up 0 bases and V 8 bases, and 9 bases lay outside the gene matches. The CDR3 DNA follows: TGTGCCAGCGGAGACAGGGAGAATTTGAACACTGAAGCTTTCTTT. This codes for CASGDRENLNTEAFF.

The chain is built from TRBV30 and TRBJ2-2, with TRBD2 identical over 7 bases. In germline, CDR1 is GTSNPN, CDR2 SVGIG (reference sequence). V shed 6 bases, J shed 0 bases, and the junction held 4 bases outside the gene matches. There are 14 residues in the CDR3. The CDR3 here is CACRDYANTGELFF. The CDR3 DNA reads as TGTGCCTGTAGGGACTACGCGAACACCGGGGAGCTGTTTTTT.

This clonotype occurred a few times. The rearrangement joins TRBV2 to TRBJ2-2; no firm D call. With 3 bases removed from V and 6 bases from J, the gap between germline ends came to 11 bases. Looked up from germline, CDR1 is SNHLY and CDR2 is FYNNEI. The CDR3 is made up of 14 amino acids. The CDR3: CASSDPLVPGELFF. As DNA, the CDR3 is TGTGCCAGCAGTGACCCCCTTGTCCCCGGGGAGCTGTTTTTT.

This clonotype was observed many times. This chain connects TRBV6-2 or TRBV6-3 to TRBJ2-7, with TRBD1 matching over 7 bases. The CDR3 has 14 residues. Germline CDR1 and CDR2: MNHEY and SVGEGT. The V segment lost 7 bases and the J segment 2 bases; nucleotides outside the gene matches: 8. The DNA for the CDR3 is TGTGCCAGCAACTATCTTGGACAGGCCTACGAGCAGTACTTC. Translated, it gives CASNYLGQAYEQYF.

This clonotype was recorded many times. The chain joins TRBV6-5 to TRBJ2-3; TRBD2 might be the D (6 bases). Trimming shortened V by 0 bases and J by 4 bases, and 14 bases separated the two germline ends. Germline V lookup: CDR1 MNHEY, CDR2 SVGAGI. This CDR3 contains 16 residues. This CDR3 reads CASSYSISGRADTQYF. The CDR3 DNA follows: TGTGCCAGCAGTTACTCGATCTCCGGGAGAGCAGATACGCAGTATTTT.

About this clonotype: With a much larger clone just one base away, this may be a read error. The chain has TRBV29-1 and TRBJ1-2; 8 nucleotides line up with TRBD1. There are 12 residues in the CDR3. In germline, CDR1 is SQVTM, CDR2 ANQGSEA. V trimming: 2 bases; J trimming: 7 bases; junction bases outside the gene matches: 3. This CDR3 reads CSVESRGPGYTF. The CDR3 DNA is TGCAGCGTTGAATCCAGGGGGCCTGGCTACACCTTC.

The rearrangement links TRBV4-3 to TRBJ2-3, with D possibly TRBD2 on 7 matching bases. V lost 1 base, J lost 7 bases, and 24 bases lay in between. CDR3 length: 18 residues. Germline CDR1 is LGHNA and CDR2 is YSLEER. CDR3 protein: CASSQVHGGLRELNTQYF. As DNA, the CDR3 is TGCGCCAGCAGCCAAGTTCACGGGGGGCTGCGGGAACTCAATACGCAGTATTTT.

This clonotype was recorded many times. At one end, the junction sequence differs from germline, possibly due to a read error. This chain uses TRBV30 with TRBJ2-7; D is undetermined. This CDR3 is 12 amino acids long. The germline CDR1 and CDR2 sequences are GTSNPN and SVGIG (reference sequence). The chain's CDR3 is CAWNVLAYEQYF. The CDR3 bases are TGTGCGTGGAACGTCCTTGCCTACGAGCAGTACTTC.

In the case of this clonotype: A single base separates this from a much larger clone, so it may be a read error. The J gene is TRBJ1-4, the V gene TRBV28, with a tentative D call TRBD1 (6 bases). CDR1 is MDHEN, CDR2 SYDVKM, per germline. The CDR3 length is 14 residues. V lost 6 bases, J lost 8 bases, and 16 bases lay in between. CDR3 bases: TGTGCCAGCAGGGAAGGGACAAACGAAGAAAAACTGTTTTTT. Translation gives CASREGTNEEKLFF.

This clonotype was seen repeatedly, ten times or more. The genes are TRBV20-1 and TRBJ1-1; 9 bases map to TRBD1. From germline, CDR1 is DFQATT and CDR2 SNEGSKA (reference sequence). Trimming cost V 6 bases and J 7 bases; bases outside gene matches: 15. The CDR3 is made up of 15 amino acids. Here the CDR3 DNA reads TGCAGTGCCTATTGGACAGGGGAGCGGAGCGATGAAGCTTTCTTT. Protein product: CSAYWTGERSDEAFF.

On this clonotype itself: A much larger clone sits a single nucleotide away, making a read error possible. The CDR3 does not end in the conserved phenylalanine or tryptophan, so this is likely a read error. The V call is TRBV28, the J call TRBJ2-5; the D gene is possibly TRBD2 (6 bases). The CDR3 is made up of 15 amino acids. V lost 5 bases, J lost 3 bases, and 16 bases lay in between. Germline V CDR1 and CDR2: MDHEN, SYDVKM. The CDR3: CASSPQGLDKETQYS. The CDR3 nucleotides read TGTGCCAGCAGTCCCCAGGGACTCGATAAAGAGACCCAGTACTCC.

This clonotype appeared many times. The chain links TRBV20-1 to TRBJ1-4; D not certain. V was trimmed by 0 bases and J by 7 bases, leaving 12 bases between them. This CDR3 comprises 14 residues. From germline, CDR1 is DFQATT and CDR2 SNEGSKA (reference sequence). CDR3 bases: TGCAGTGCTAGAGATCTCGCATGGGCTGAAAAACTGTTTTTT. Translated, it gives CSARDLAWAEKLFF.

This clonotype came up many times. The genes are TRBV25-1 and TRBJ2-3; 9 positions agree with TRBD2. The trim removed 3 bases at V and 2 bases at J, leaving 9 bases unmatched. CDR1 and CDR2 from the germline V gene are MGHDK and SYGVNS. The CDR3 loop spans 17 amino acids. In nucleotides, the CDR3 is TGTGCCAGCAGTGAGAGCGGGAGGCCCGATCACACAGATACGCAGTATTTT. This codes for CASSESGRPDHTDTQYF.

The V and J genes are TRBV12-3 or TRBV12-4 and TRBJ2-7, with TRBD1 identical over 11 bases. The junction had 4 bases not matched to a gene; V was cut back by 5 bases and J by 1 base. The CDR3 covers 15 residues. CDR3 loop: CASSRGQGASYEQYF. The CDR3 DNA is TGTGCCAGCAGTAGAGGACAGGGGGCTTCCTACGAGCAGTACTTC.

As concerns this clonotype: A read error is likely, as this CDR3 ends without the conserved phenylalanine or tryptophan. This CDR3 is CASSQPLNTEAFL. DNA of the CDR3: TGTGCCAGCAGTCAGCCCTTGAACACTGAAGCTTTCCTT. The chain links TRBV6-5 to TRBJ1-1; no firm D call. The CDR3 is 13 amino acids. V was trimmed by 5 bases and J by 0 bases, leaving 7 bases between them. Germline V gene data show CDR1 as MNHEY and CDR2 as SVGAGI.

As concerns this clonotype: It may be a read error: a sequence one base away is much more abundant. CDR3 amino acids: CAGSIGTEQYF. DNA of the CDR3: TGTGCCGGCAGCATTGGGACCGAGCAGTACTTC. The chain recombines TRBV14 with TRBJ2-7; the D call may be TRBD1 or TRBD2 (5 bases each). Germline values: CDR1 SGHDN, CDR2 FVKESK. The CDR3 runs 11 residues.

This clonotype occurred many times. The genes are TRBV9 and TRBJ1-5; perhaps TRBD1 as D (5 bases). V shed 4 bases and J shed 7 bases, with 12 bases lying between them. Looked up from germline, CDR1 is SGDLS and CDR2 is YYNGEE. The CDR3 length is 13 residues. CDR3 nucleotide sequence: TGTGCCAGCAGCCCAGGGTCAGGACAGCCCCAGCATTTT. The encoded protein is CASSPGSGQPQHF. The entire variable domain, with the rest obtained from reference TRBV9 and TRBJ1-5, is as follows: DSGVTQTPKHLITATGQRVTLRCSPRSGDLSVYWYQQSLDQGLQFLIQYYNGEERAKGNILERFSAQQFPDLHSELNLSSLELGDSALYFCASSPGSGQPQHFGDGTRLSIL.

This clonotype was picked up many times. The J gene is TRBJ1-1, the V gene TRBV5-5; D perhaps matches TRBD1 (6 bases). V shed 0 bases and J shed 6 bases, with 15 bases lying between them. This CDR3 region has 15 residues. CDR1 and CDR2 from the germline V gene are SGHKS and YYEKEE (reference sequence). The CDR3, as DNA: TGTGCCAGCAGCTTGGGTCTGAACAGGGTCCCTGAAGCTTTCTTT. This sequence encodes CASSLGLNRVPEAFF.

On this clonotype itself: The junction departs from germline at one end; a sequencing error may be responsible. This chain connects TRBV6-5 to TRBJ1-5, with D uncertain. The CDR3 extends over 13 amino acids. Germline V gene lookup returns CDR1 MNHEY and CDR2 SVGAGI. CDR3 sequence reads: CASSYSNNHPQHF. DNA of the CDR3: TGTGCCAGCAGTTACTCCAACAATCATCCCCAGCATTTT.

This clonotype has just a few counts. The chain combines TRBV2 with TRBJ2-6; D remains ambiguous. With 4 bases removed from V and 0 bases from J, the gap between germline ends came to 7 bases. The germline CDR1 and CDR2 sequences are SNHLY and FYNNEI. This CDR3 region has 15 residues. In DNA form, the CDR3 reads TGTGCCAGCAGTGGTGCGCCCTCTGGGGCCAACGTCCTGACTTTC. As protein: CASSGAPSGANVLTF. The full variable domain, rest sourced from reference TRBV2 and TRBJ2-6, is EPEVTQTPSHQVTQMGQEVILRCVPISNHLYFYWYRQILGQKVEFLVSFYNNEISEKSEIFDDQFSVERPDGSNFTLKIRSTKLEDSAMYFCASSGAPSGANVLTFGAGSRLTVL.

The chain joins TRBV27 to TRBJ2-7, with D possibly being TRBD2 (6 bases). This CDR3 has 14 residues. Trimming pared 3 bases from V and 6 bases from J, leaving 15 bases between. Germline V CDR1 and CDR2: MNHEY, SMNVEV (reference sequence). CDR3 nucleotides: TGTGCCAGCAGTTTTTATTCCCAGGGAGGCGAGCAGTACTTC. Protein product: CASSFYSQGGEQYF.